The sequence of this T cell receptor (beta chain) was determined in a study of early T cells in non-severe SARS-CoV-2 infection. CDR3 length: 13 residues. The ends were cut back, 2 bases at V and 8 bases at J, with 12 bases in the middle. Germline lookup yields CDR1 KGHSH and CDR2 LQKENI. This clonotype was observed at least ten times. TCRdb recomputed calls from the 5' RACE reads with MiXCR, one row per CDR3 protein. This table has about 59,000 distinct CDR3 sequences, 10% to 14% appearing once. The chain carries TRBV18 and TRBJ1-2, with D perhaps TRBD1 (5 bases). This TCR derives from an adult who was a healthcare worker with PCR-confirmed SARS-CoV-2 infection or an uninfected control (not recorded which). Sequenced: whole blood. This CDR3 reads CASSPGAVTGYTF. In DNA, the CDR3 is TGTGCCAGCTCACCAGGGGCAGTGACGGGCTACACCTTC.